This TCR beta chain emerged from a study of OX40 agonist ivuxolimab in advanced cancers. General study points: Averaging showed that CD8+ T cells had more expanded clones than CD4+ did.

This clone was found once. As yet, its antigen is unknown. The method was immunoSEQ multiplex PCR; TCRdb's version includes in-frame clones alone and lacks a portion of them. This sample has approximately 90,000 clones, with 87% found just once. The CDR3 is made up of 13 amino acids. V was trimmed by 2 bases and J by 4 bases, leaving 10 bases between them. Germline V gene sequence: CDR1 SGDLS, CDR2 YYNGEE. The receptor's source is an adult with an advanced solid tumor such as melanoma, head and neck, liver or kidney cancer. The chain uses TRBV9 and TRBJ2-7; a weak D match, TRBD1 (5 bases). The material sequenced was CD4+ or CD8+ T cells sorted from blood, taken in a trial of the OX40 agonist ivuxolimab. CDR3 DNA: TGTGCCAGCAGCGTGGGAAAGGGGTACGAGCAGTACTTC. It encodes CASSVGKGYEQYF.